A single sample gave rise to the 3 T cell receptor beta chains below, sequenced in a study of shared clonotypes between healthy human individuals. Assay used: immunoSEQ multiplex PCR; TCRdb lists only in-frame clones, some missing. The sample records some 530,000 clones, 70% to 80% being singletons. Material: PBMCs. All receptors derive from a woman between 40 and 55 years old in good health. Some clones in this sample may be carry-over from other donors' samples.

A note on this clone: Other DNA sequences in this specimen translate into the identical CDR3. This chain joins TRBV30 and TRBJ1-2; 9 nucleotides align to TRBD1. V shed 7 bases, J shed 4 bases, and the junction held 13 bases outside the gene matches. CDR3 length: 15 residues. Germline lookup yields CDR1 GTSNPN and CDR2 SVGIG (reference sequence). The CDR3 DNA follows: TGTGCCTTTACCGGGACAGGGAGTCCGGGCTATGGCTACACCTTC. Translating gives CAFTGTGSPGYGYTF. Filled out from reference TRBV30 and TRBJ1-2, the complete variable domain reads SQTIHQWPATLVQPVGSPLSLECTVEGTSNPNLYWYRQAAGRGLQLLFYSVGIGQISSEVPQNLSASRPQDRQFILSSKKLLLSDSGFYLCAFTGTGSPGYGYTFGSGTRLTVV.

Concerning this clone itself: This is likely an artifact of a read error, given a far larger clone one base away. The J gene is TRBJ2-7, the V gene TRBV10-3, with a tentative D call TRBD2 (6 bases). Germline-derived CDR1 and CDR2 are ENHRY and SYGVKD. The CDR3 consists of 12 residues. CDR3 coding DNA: TGTGCCATCAGTGCCCAGGGCGGGGAGCAGCACTTC. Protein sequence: CAISAQGGEQHF.

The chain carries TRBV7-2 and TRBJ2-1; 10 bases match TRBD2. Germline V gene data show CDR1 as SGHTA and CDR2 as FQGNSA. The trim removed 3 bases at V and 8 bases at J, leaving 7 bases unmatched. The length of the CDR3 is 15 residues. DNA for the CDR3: TGTGCCAGCAGCTTTACTAGCGGGAACTTCGATGAGCAGTTCTTC. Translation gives CASSFTSGNFDEQFF.